Shown below are 24 T cell receptor beta chains from a single sample sequenced in a study of human T cells and chemical hapten exposure. Stated time point: healthy volunteer bleed at 6 weeks. Researchers extracted total RNA from unfractionated whole blood. TCRdb recomputed calls from the RACE reads with MiXCR, one row per CDR3 protein. This table has approximately 59,000 distinct CDR3 sequences, approximately 6.2% appearing once. Sequenced: whole blood. The source of these receptors is a female donor in good health. Some clones in this sample may be carry-over from other donors' samples.

This clonotype was seen ten or more times. V and J are TRBV29-1 and TRBJ1-5; 9 nucleotides agree with TRBD1. V shed 5 bases, J shed 6 bases, and the junction held 5 bases outside the gene matches. CDR1 is SQVTM and CDR2 is ANQGSEA in the germline V gene. The CDR3 spans 13 residues. The CDR3 region has the DNA TGCAGCGTTACCACAGGGGGCTTTCAGCCCCAGCATTTT. Translation: CSVTTGGFQPQHF.

This clonotype showed up just a few times. This chain's CDR3 is CASSPTHGRGSPLHF. The CDR3 nucleotides are TGTGCCAGCAGTCCCACACACGGGAGGGGTTCACCCCTCCACTTT. This chain joins TRBV12-3 or TRBV12-4 and TRBJ1-6, with D perhaps TRBD1 (5 bases). V was cut by 5 bases and J by 9 bases, with 17 bases left in between. CDR3 length: 15 residues.

This clonotype was seen repeatedly, ten times or more. This chain connects TRBV12-3 or TRBV12-4 to TRBJ2-5, with 12 bases that match TRBD1. This CDR3 is 14 amino acids long. The V gene end was trimmed by 5 bases and the J gene end by 9 bases; junction bases not matched to a gene: 7. The DNA of the CDR3 is TGTGCCAGCAGTCACCGGGACAGGGGGCGGGCCCAGTACTTC. Protein sequence: CASSHRDRGRAQYF.

This clonotype has more than one count but fewer than ten. This chain connects TRBV20-1 to TRBJ1-1, with D unclear. CDR1 is DFQATT and CDR2 is SNEGSKA in the germline V gene (reference sequence). This CDR3 spans 15 amino acids. The germline V and J ends were trimmed by 0 bases and 0 bases, with 11 bases remaining between them. CDR3 region: CSARDTRTLNTEAFF. The CDR3 DNA reads TGCAGTGCTAGAGATACACGGACGCTGAACACTGAAGCTTTCTTT.

This sequence joins TRBV25-1 and TRBJ2-7, with D unclear. Trimming removed 4 bases from V and 2 bases from J, with 9 bases in between. Germline assignment: CDR1 MGHDK and CDR2 SYGVNS. This CDR3 is built from 13 residues. CDR3 DNA sequence: TGTGCCAGCAGTGGCCCCCCCCCCTACGAGCAGTACTTC. Translation gives CASSGPPPYEQYF.

Many counts were recorded for this clonotype. This chain joins TRBV28 and TRBJ2-7; D call uncertain. The V end lost 4 bases, the J end lost 4 bases, and 17 bases lay between the germline ends. Germline CDR1 reads MDHEN; CDR2 reads SYDVKM. The CDR3 runs to 15 residues. The CDR3 is CASSSFYAEKYEQYF. CDR3 nucleotide sequence: TGTGCCAGCAGTTCCTTTTACGCCGAAAAGTACGAGCAGTACTTC.

There are many counts of this clonotype. The chain recombines TRBV12-3 or TRBV12-4 with TRBJ1-5; D not resolved. V was shortened by 1 base and J by 6 bases, with 19 bases between the two germline ends. The length of the CDR3 is 17 residues. CDR3 region: CASSLGERTAVSQPQHF. The CDR3 coding sequence is TGTGCCAGCAGTTTAGGGGAACGGACGGCAGTAAGTCAGCCCCAGCATTTT.

This clonotype was recorded a few times. This chain joins TRBV20-1 and TRBJ1-5; tentative D call: TRBD1 (5 bases). The length of the CDR3 is 14 residues. Germline-derived CDR1 and CDR2 are DFQATT and SNEGSKA (reference sequence). V lost 1 base and J lost 5, with 12 bases in between. The CDR3 reads CSARVQGQHQPQHF. DNA for the CDR3: TGCAGTGCTAGAGTGCAGGGTCAACATCAGCCCCAGCATTTT.

This clonotype was observed a few times. J is TRBJ2-5 and V is TRBV6-1; D possibly matches TRBD1 or TRBD2 (7 bases each). The V gene lost 3 bases and the J gene lost 5 bases, with 19 bases spanning the gap. Germline V CDR1 and CDR2: MNHNS, SASEGT. The CDR3 is 16 residues long. In nucleotides, the CDR3 is TGTGCCAGCAGTGATGTCGATCCAGGGGGAGGGGAGACCCAGTACTTC. Amino acids: CASSDVDPGGGETQYF.

This clonotype came up many times. The chain employs TRBV7-9 and TRBJ2-6, with 8 bases that match TRBD1. The CDR3 runs to 18 residues. V gave up 5 bases and J gave up 2 bases; unmatched junction bases: 11. CDR1 is SEHNR, CDR2 FQNEAQ, per germline (reference sequence). This chain's CDR3 is CASSAEDRVWTGANVLTF. CDR3 sequence (DNA): TGTGCCAGCAGCGCAGAGGACAGGGTATGGACTGGGGCCAACGTCCTGACTTTC.

This clonotype was counted ten times or more. V and J are TRBV2 and TRBJ2-3; 12 bases are a match to TRBD2. The V segment lost 6 bases and the J segment 1 base; nucleotides outside the gene matches: 5. The CDR3 extends over 16 amino acids. Looked up from germline, CDR1 is SNHLY and CDR2 is FYNNEI. The CDR3 region is CASRYRTSGGTDTQYF. CDR3 coding DNA: TGTGCCAGCAGGTATAGGACTAGCGGGGGCACAGATACGCAGTATTTT.

This clonotype was picked up many times. The chain uses TRBV20-1 and TRBJ1-5; unclear D gene. Germline V CDR1 and CDR2: DFQATT, SNEGSKA (reference sequence). This CDR3 spans 12 amino acids. V dropped 6 bases and J dropped 7 bases, with 13 bases sitting between them. The CDR3: CSALVSQQPQHF. CDR3 sequence (DNA): TGCAGTGCCCTAGTCTCACAGCAGCCCCAGCATTTT.

This clonotype has a count of ten or more. The gene calls are TRBV4-2 and TRBJ2-7; the match to TRBD2 covers 8 bases. Germline trimming cut 0 bases from V and 7 bases from J; bases unmatched to any gene: 8. Germline V gene lookup returns CDR1 LGHNA and CDR2 YNFKEQ. This CDR3 has 15 amino acids. The chain's CDR3 is CASSQELAESGEQYF. CDR3 nucleotide sequence: TGTGCCAGCAGCCAAGAACTAGCGGAGTCGGGGGAGCAGTACTTC.

This clonotype came up many times. The chain recombines TRBV15 with TRBJ2-7; the D gene is possibly TRBD1 (6 bases). Trimming took off 1 base at V and 2 bases at J, with 12 bases between the two ends. CDR3 size: 15 residues. Germline-derived CDR1 and CDR2 are LNHNV and YYDKDF (reference sequence). The DNA of the CDR3 is TGTGCCACCAGCAGAGCAGGGGAAAGGACCTACGAGCAGTACTTC. Encoded protein: CATSRAGERTYEQYF.

This clonotype was seen ten or more times. The V gene is TRBV20-1, the J gene TRBJ2-1; tentatively, D is TRBD2 (6 bases). The germline V gene encodes CDR1 DFQATT and CDR2 SNEGSKA (reference sequence). CDR3 length: 13 residues. Trimming left V 6 bases short and J 0 bases short, with 9 bases between. Written as DNA, the CDR3 is TGCAGTGCCGGGACTTCCTCCTACAATGAGCAGTTCTTC. It yields the protein CSAGTSSYNEQFF.

This clonotype was observed at least ten times. The chain couples TRBV28 to TRBJ2-7; 11 bases map to TRBD1. The CDR3 consists of 14 residues. Trimming took 4 bases from V and 9 from J; bases not matched to a gene: 8. Germline V gene data show CDR1 as MDHEN and CDR2 as SYDVKM. CDR3: CASSSPPGQGGQYF. Written as DNA, the CDR3 is TGTGCCAGCAGTTCCCCCCCGGGACAGGGGGGGCAGTACTTC.

The chain joins TRBV30 to TRBJ2-3; D possibly corresponds to TRBD2 (6 bases). In germline, CDR1 is GTSNPN, CDR2 SVGIG (reference sequence). V was cut by 0 bases and J by 4 bases, with 8 bases left in between. The CDR3 runs 13 residues. CDR3 coding DNA: TGTGCCTGGAGTGTACGCGGGGCAGATACGCAGTATTTT. Encoded protein: CAWSVRGADTQYF.

This clonotype has a count of ten or more. The J gene is TRBJ2-3, the V gene TRBV6-1, with 8 bases aligning to TRBD2. Germline V CDR1 and CDR2: MNHNS, SASEGT. This CDR3 spans 13 amino acids. CDR3 DNA sequence: TGTTCGGGGGGGGACGGCGTTTGGGATACGCAGTATTTT. Translation: CSGGDGVWDTQYF.

This clonotype was observed a few times. The J gene is TRBJ1-2, the V gene TRBV5-1; D unresolved. V was clipped by 4 bases and J by 10 bases, with 20 bases between them. The CDR3 sequence is 14 residues long. From germline, CDR1 is SGHRS and CDR2 YFSETQ. For the CDR3, the DNA is TGCGCCAGCAGCCCGCCCTACAACAGCGCGGCCTACACCTTC. Encoded protein: CASSPPYNSAAYTF.

The chain uses TRBV28 and TRBJ2-7; 10 bases match TRBD2. With V trimmed by 4 bases and J by 4 bases, 7 bases remained unmatched. Germline V gene lookup returns CDR1 MDHEN and CDR2 SYDVKM. This CDR3 has 15 residues. The CDR3 region has the DNA TGTGCCAGCAGTTCACGCCTAGCGGGGGATTACGAGCAGTACTTC. The encoded protein is CASSSRLAGDYEQYF.

In its sample, this clonotype was seen many times. V usage is TRBV19 and J usage is TRBJ2-1; no definite D call. Germline V lookup: CDR1 LNHDA, CDR2 SQIVND (reference sequence). The CDR3 consists of 12 residues. The V gene lost 0 bases and the J gene lost 10 bases, with 7 bases spanning the gap. The CDR3 protein is CASSIDRREQFF. The CDR3 region has the DNA TGTGCCAGTAGTATAGATCGAAGGGAGCAGTTCTTC.

The gene calls are TRBV12-3 or TRBV12-4 and TRBJ2-7; TRBD2 aligns across 13 bases. V shed 9 bases and J 8 bases; nucleotides not matched to a gene: 7. The CDR3 extends over 13 amino acids. The CDR3 here is CASLGLAGVKQYF. In DNA, the CDR3 is TGTGCCAGTCTCGGACTAGCGGGAGTTAAGCAGTACTTC.

This clonotype was counted ten times or more. The rearrangement uses TRBV10-2 and TRBJ2-4, with 7 bases aligning to TRBD2. Germline assignment: CDR1 WSHSY and CDR2 SAAADI. V shed 8 bases and J 5 bases; nucleotides not matched to a gene: 12. The CDR3 is 15 residues long. CDR3 bases: TGCGCCAGCCTACCGGGGGGTTTCGAGGAAAACATTCAGTACTTC. It codes for CASLPGGFEENIQYF.

There are many counts of this clonotype. V is TRBV4-3 and J is TRBJ1-2; the D is unclear. Germline V gene lookup returns CDR1 LGHNA and CDR2 YSLEER. The V and J ends lost 0 bases and 4 bases respectively, with 9 bases between them. This CDR3 is built from 14 residues. CDR3 residues: CASSQESTIYGYTF. CDR3 nucleotide sequence: TGCGCCAGCAGCCAAGAGAGTACGATCTATGGCTACACCTTC.